This T cell receptor (beta chain) emerged from a study of T-cell reconstitution after alpha-beta-depleted transplantation in children. Preparation of the TCRbeta library involved a method that used unique molecular identifiers. TCRdb passed the PCR reads through MiXCR, listing each CDR3 protein once. The profile covers about 240,000 distinct CDR3 sequences, with about 25% appearing a single time and about 2.5% taken by the ten largest. General study points: T-cell numbers and diversity, one year after transplant, stemmed largely from T cells that were newly produced.

This CDR3 region has 16 residues. The V segment lost 10 bases and the J segment 4 bases; nucleotides outside the gene matches: 18. Many counts were recorded for this clonotype. Its target is unknown. The V and J genes are TRBV12-3 or TRBV12-4 and TRBJ2-5, with 7 bases that match TRBD2. The TCR was taken from a girl aged 2 to 10 with Fanconi anemia, due to receive a stem cell transplant. Here the sequenced sample was PBMCs, taken before TCRalphabeta/CD19-depleted stem cell transplant. The CDR3 protein is CATICGRVERRETQYF. For the CDR3, the DNA is TGTGCCACCATATGTGGGAGGGTCGAAAGGAGAGAGACCCAGTACTTC.